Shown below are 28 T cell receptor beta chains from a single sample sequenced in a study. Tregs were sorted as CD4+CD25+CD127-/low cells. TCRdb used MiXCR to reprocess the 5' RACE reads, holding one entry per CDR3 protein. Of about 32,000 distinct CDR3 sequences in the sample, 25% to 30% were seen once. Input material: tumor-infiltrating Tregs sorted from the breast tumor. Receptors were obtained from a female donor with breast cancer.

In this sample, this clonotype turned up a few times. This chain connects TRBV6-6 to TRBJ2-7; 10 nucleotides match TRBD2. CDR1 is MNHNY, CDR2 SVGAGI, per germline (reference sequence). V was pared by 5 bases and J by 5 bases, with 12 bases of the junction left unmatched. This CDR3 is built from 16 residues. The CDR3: CASSQRASGRNDEQYF. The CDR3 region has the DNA TGTGCCAGCAGTCAACGGGCTAGCGGGAGAAACGACGAGCAGTACTTC.

CDR3 nucleotide sequence: TGTGCCAGCAGGAGAAACAGGGGTGGGGAGCCCCAGCATTTT. Translated: CASRRNRGGEPQHF. V gene TRBV25-1 combines with J gene TRBJ1-5; the match to TRBD1 covers 7 bases. Germline V gives CDR1 MGHDK, CDR2 SYGVNS. This CDR3 is built from 14 residues. J lost 8 bases, V lost 6 bases, and 10 bases had no gene match.

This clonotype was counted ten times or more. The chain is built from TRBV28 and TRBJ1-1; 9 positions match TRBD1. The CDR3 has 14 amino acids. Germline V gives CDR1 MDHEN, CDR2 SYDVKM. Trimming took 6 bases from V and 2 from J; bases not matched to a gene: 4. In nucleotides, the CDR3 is TGTGCCAGCAGCTATACAGGGGGCAACACTGAAGCTTTCTTT. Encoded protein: CASSYTGGNTEAFF.

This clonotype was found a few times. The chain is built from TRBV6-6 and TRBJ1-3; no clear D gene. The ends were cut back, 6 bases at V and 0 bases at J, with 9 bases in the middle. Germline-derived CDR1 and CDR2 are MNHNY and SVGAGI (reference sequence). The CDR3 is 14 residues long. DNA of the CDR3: TGTGCCAGCAGCACCGCTAACTCTGGAAACACCATATATTTT. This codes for CASSTANSGNTIYF.

The CDR3 protein is CASSTGQGSYEQYF. The CDR3 region has the DNA TGTGCCAGCAGCACCGGACAGGGTTCCTACGAGCAGTACTTC. This chain uses TRBV7-9 with TRBJ2-7; 8 bases fit TRBD1. CDR1 and CDR2 (germline): SEHNR, FQNEAQ (reference sequence). Trimming removed 5 bases from V and 1 base from J; junction bases left unmatched: 4. There are 14 residues in the CDR3. Variable domain in full (rest from reference TRBV7-9 and TRBJ2-7): DTGVSQNPRHKITKRGQNVTFRCDPISEHNRLYWYRQTLGQGPEFLTYFQNEAQLEKSRLLSDRFSAERPKGSFSTLEIQRTEQGDSAMYLCASSTGQGSYEQYFGPGTRLTVT.

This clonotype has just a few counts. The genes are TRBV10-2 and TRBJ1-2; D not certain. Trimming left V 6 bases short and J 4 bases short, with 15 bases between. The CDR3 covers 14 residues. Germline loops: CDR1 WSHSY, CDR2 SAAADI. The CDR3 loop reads CASSPSRAAYGYTF. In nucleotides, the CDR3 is TGCGCCAGCAGCCCATCTCGGGCAGCCTATGGCTACACCTTC.

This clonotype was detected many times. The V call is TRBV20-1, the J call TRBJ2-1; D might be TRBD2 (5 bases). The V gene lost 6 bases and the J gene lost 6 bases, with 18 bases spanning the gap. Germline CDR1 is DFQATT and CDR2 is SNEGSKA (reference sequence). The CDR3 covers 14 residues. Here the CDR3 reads CSASQRRRGNEQFF. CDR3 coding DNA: TGCAGTGCCAGCCAGCGCCGTCGGGGCAATGAGCAGTTCTTC.

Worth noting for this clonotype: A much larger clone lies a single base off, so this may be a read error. The chain's CDR3 is CASSQTRHTRYF. For the CDR3, the DNA is TGTGCCAGCAGCCAAACGCGCCATACGCGGTATTTT. The J gene is TRBJ2-3, the V gene TRBV12-3 or TRBV12-4; D gene uncertain. This CDR3 region has 12 residues.

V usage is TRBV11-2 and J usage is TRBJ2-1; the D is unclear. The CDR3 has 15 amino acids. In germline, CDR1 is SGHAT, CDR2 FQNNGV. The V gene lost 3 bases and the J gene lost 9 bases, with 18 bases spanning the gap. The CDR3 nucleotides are TGTGCCAGCAGCTTTGTTCGGGCCACCAACACTGAGCAGTTCTTC. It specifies CASSFVRATNTEQFF.

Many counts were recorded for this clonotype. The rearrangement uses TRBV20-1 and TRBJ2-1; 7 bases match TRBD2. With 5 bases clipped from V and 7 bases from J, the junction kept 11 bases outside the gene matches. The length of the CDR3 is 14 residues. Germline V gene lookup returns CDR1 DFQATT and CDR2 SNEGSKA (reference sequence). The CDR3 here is CSARRGGPGNEQFF. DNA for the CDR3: TGCAGTGCTCGTCGGGGAGGGCCGGGGAATGAGCAGTTCTTC.

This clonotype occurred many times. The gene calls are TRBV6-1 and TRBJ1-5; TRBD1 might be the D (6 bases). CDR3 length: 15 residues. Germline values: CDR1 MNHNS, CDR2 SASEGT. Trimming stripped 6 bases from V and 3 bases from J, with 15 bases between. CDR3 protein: CASSVGQFNNQPQHF. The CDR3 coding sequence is TGTGCCAGCAGCGTAGGACAGTTCAACAATCAGCCCCAGCATTTT.

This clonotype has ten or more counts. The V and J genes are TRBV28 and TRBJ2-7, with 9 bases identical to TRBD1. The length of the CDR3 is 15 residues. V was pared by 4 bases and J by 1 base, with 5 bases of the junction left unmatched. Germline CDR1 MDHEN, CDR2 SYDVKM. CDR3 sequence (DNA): TGTGCCAGCAGTTCTCCCGGGACAGGGTCCTACGAGCAGTACTTC. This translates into CASSSPGTGSYEQYF. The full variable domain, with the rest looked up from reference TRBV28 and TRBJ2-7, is DVKVTQSSRYLVKRTGEKVFLECVQDMDHENMFWYRQDPGLGLRLIYFSYDVKMKEKGDIPEGYSVSREKKERFSLILESASTNQTSMYLCASSSPGTGSYEQYFGPGTRLTVT.

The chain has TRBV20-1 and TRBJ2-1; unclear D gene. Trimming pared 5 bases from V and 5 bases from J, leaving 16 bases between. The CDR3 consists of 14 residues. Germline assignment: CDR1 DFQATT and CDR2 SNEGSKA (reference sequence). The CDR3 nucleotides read TGCAGTGCTCTCGACCCCGGGTTCAACAATGAGCAGTTCTTC. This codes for CSALDPGFNNEQFF.

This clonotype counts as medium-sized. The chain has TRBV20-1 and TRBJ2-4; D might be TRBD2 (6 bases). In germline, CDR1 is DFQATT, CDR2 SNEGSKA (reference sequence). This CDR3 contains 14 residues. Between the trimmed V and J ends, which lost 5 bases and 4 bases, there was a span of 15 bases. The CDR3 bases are TGCAGTGCTTATGATAGCGGAGGGAAAAACATTCAGTACTTC. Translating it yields CSAYDSGGKNIQYF.

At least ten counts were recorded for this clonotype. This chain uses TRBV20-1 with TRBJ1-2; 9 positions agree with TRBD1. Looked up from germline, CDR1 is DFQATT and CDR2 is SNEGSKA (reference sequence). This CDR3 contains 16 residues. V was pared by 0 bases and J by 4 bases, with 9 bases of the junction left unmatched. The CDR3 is CSARDTGGEQPYGYTF. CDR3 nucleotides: TGCAGTGCTAGAGACACAGGGGGCGAACAACCCTATGGCTACACCTTC.

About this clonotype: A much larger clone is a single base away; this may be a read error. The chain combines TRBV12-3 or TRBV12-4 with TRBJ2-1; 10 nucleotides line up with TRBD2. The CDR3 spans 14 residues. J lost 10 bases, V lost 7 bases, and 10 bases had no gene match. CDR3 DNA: TGTGCCAGCATTAGCGGGAGGCTCCTTGGCGAGCAGTTCTTC. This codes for CASISGRLLGEQFF.

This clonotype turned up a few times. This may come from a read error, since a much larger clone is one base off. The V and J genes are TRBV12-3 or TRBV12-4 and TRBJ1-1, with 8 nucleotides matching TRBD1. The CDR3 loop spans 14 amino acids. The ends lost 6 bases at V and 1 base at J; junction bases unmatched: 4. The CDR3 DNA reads TGTGCCAGCAGCCTGGACAGGGCGAACACTGAAGCTTTCTTT. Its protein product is CASSLDRANTEAFF.

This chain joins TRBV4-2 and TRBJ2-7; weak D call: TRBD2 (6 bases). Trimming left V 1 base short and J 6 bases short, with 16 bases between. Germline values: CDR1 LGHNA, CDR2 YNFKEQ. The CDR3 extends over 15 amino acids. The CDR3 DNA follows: TGTGCCAGCAGCCAAGGAAGTGGAGGGGTGCCCGAGCAGTACTTC. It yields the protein CASSQGSGGVPEQYF.

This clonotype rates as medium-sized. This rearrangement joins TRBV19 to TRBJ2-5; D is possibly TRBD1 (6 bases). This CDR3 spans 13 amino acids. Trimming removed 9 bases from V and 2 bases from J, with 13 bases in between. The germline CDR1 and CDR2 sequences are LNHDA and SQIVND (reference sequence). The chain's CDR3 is CASSLDRQETQYF. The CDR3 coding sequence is TGTGCCAGCAGCTTGGACAGACAAGAGACCCAGTACTTC. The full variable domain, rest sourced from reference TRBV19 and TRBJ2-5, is DGGITQSPKYLFRKEGQNVTLSCEQNLNHDAMYWYRQDPGQGLRLIYYSQIVNDFQKGDIAEGYSVSREKKESFPLTVTSAQKNPTAFYLCASSLDRQETQYFGPGTRLLVL.

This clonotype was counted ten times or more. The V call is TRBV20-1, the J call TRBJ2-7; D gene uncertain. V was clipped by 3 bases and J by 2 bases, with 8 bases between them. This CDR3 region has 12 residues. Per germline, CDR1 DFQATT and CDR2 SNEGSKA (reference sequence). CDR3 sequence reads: CSASDQTYEQYF. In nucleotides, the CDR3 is TGCAGTGCTAGTGACCAAACCTACGAGCAGTACTTC.

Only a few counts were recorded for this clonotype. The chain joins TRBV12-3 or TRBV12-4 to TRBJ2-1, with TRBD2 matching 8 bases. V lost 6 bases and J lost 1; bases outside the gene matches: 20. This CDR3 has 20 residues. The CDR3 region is CASRHESVGRGLESYNEQFF. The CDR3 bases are TGTGCCAGCAGACATGAATCGGTGGGAAGGGGACTAGAATCCTACAATGAGCAGTTCTTC.

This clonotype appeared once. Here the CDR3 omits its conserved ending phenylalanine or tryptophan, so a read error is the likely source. CDR3 bases: TGCAGTGCTAGAACTGGAGGGGCCCGGAGCACTGAAGCTTTCTCT. This sequence encodes CSARTGGARSTEAFS. The J gene is TRBJ1-1, the V gene TRBV20-1; D is possibly TRBD1 (5 bases). This CDR3 region has 15 residues. CDR1 and CDR2 from the germline V gene are DFQATT and SNEGSKA (reference sequence). The V gene lost 2 bases and the J gene lost 4 bases, with 17 bases spanning the gap.

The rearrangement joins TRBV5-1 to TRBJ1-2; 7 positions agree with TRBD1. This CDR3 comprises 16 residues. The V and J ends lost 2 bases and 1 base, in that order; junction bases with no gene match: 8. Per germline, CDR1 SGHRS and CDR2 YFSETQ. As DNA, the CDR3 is TGCGCCAGCAGCTTAAGCCGGACAGGCGTTAACTATGGCTACACCTTC. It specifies CASSLSRTGVNYGYTF.

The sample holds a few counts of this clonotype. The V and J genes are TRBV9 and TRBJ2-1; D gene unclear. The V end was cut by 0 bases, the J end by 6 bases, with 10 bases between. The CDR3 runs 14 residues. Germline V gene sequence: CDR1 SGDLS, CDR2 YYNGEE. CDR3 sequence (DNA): TGTGCCAGCAGCGTAGCCAGTTTCGTCAATGAGCAGTTCTTC. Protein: CASSVASFVNEQFF.

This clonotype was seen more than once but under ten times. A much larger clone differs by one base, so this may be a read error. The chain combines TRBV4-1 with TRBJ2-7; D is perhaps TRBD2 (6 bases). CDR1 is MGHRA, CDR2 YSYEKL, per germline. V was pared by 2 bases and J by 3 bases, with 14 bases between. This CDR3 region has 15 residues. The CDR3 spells CASSQRLARLYEQYF. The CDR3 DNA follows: TGCGCCAGCAGCCAAAGGCTAGCGCGGCTCTACGAGCAGTACTTC.

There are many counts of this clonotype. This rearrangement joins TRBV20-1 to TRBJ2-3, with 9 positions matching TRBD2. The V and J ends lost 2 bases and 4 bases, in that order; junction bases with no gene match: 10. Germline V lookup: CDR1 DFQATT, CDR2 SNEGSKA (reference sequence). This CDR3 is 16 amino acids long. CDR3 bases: TGCAGTGCTAGACTCGTGGGTTTAGCGGGAGCAGATACGCAGTATTTT. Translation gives CSARLVGLAGADTQYF.

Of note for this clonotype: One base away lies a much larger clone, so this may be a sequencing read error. This CDR3 is CARGTRNQPQHF. Here the CDR3 DNA reads TGTGCCAGGGGTACGCGCAATCAGCCCCAGCATTTT. The gene calls are TRBV21-1 and TRBJ1-5. TRBV21-1 is a pseudogene. CDR3 length: 12 residues.

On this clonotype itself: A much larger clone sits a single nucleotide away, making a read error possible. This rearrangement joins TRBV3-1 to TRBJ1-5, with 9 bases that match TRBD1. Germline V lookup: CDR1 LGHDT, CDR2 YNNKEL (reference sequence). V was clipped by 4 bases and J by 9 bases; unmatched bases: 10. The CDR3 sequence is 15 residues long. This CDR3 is CASSRGTGPSRPQHF. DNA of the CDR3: TGTGCCAGCAGCCGGGGGACAGGGCCTTCTCGGCCCCAGCATTTT.